This T cell receptor beta chain is from a study of radiation and T cells in renal cell carcinoma. Germline-derived CDR1 and CDR2 are MNHEY and SMNVEV (reference sequence). This CDR3 spans 14 amino acids. V was clipped by 5 bases and J by 4 bases; unmatched bases: 7. Generated by immunoSEQ multiplex PCR, the TCRdb table keeps only in-frame clones and is missing some. The sample holds approximately 23,000 clones, around 47% seen once. This clone turned up a few times. Stated treatment: 15 Gy SBRT to primary tumor, nephrectomy 4 weeks later. Nephrectomy followed 15 Gy stereotactic body radiation by 4 weeks.

The clonotype comes from a woman in her fifties or sixties with renal cell carcinoma. V gene TRBV27 combines with J gene TRBJ1-1; TRBD1 matches 7 bases. The material was tumor tissue, obtained from a patient whose treatment included radiotherapy and nephrectomy. The CDR3 region is CASSPTTGVTEAFF. As DNA, the CDR3 is TGTGCCAGCAGTCCGACCACAGGGGTCACTGAAGCTTTCTTT.